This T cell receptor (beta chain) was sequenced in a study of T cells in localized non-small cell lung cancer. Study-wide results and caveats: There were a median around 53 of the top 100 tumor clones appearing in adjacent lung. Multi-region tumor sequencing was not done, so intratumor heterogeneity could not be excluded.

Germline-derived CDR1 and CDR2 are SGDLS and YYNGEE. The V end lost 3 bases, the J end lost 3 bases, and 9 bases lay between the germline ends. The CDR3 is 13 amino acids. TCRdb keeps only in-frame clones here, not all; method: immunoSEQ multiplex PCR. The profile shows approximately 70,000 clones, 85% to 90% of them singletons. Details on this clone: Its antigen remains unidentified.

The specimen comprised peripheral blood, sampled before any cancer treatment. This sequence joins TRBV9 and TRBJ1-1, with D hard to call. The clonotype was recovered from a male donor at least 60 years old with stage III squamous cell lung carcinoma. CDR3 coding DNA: TGTGCCAGCAGCGCCAGGTGGGACACTGAAGCTTTCTTT. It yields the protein CASSARWDTEAFF.